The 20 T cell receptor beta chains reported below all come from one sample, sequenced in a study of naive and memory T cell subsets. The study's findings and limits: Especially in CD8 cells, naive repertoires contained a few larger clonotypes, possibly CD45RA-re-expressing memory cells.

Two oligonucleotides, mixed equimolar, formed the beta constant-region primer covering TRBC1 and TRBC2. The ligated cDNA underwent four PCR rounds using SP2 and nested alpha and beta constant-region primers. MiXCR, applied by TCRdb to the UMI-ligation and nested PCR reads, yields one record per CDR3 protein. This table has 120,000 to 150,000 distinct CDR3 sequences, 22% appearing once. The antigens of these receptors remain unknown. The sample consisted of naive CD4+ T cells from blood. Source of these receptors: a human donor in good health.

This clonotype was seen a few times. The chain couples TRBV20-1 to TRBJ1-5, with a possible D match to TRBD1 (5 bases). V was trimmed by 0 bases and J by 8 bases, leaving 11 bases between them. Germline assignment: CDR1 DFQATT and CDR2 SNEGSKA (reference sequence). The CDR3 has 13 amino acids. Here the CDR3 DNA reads TGCAGTGCTAGAGATCAGGCGGGGGAGCCCCAGCATTTT. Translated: CSARDQAGEPQHF.

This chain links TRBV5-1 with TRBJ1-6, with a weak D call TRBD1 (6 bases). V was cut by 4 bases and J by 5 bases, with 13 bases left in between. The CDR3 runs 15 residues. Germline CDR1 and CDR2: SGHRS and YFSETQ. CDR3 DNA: TGCGCCAGCAGCACCACAGGGCCCAATAATTCACCCCTCCACTTT. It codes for CASSTTGPNNSPLHF.

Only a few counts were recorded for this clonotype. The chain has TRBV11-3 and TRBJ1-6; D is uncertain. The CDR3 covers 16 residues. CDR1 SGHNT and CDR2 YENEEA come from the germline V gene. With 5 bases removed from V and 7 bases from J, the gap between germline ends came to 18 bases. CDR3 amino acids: CASSPEGGEGNSPLHF. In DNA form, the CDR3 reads TGTGCCAGCAGCCCAGAGGGTGGGGAAGGGAATTCACCCCTCCACTTT.

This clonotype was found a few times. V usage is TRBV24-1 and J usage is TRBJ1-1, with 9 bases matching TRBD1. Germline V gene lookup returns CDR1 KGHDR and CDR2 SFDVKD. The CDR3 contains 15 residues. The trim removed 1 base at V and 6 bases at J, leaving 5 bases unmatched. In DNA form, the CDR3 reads TGTGCCACCAGTGATTTCAACAGGGGGCAATCTGAAGCTTTCTTT. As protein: CATSDFNRGQSEAFF.

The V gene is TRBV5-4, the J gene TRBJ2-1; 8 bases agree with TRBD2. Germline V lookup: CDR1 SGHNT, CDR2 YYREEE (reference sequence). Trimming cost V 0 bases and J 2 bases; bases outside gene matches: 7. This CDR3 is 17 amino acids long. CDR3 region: CASSLAGGPGPYNEQFF. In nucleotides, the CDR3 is TGTGCCAGCAGCTTGGCGGGAGGGCCCGGGCCCTACAATGAGCAGTTCTTC.

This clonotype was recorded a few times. CDR3 in amino acids: CASSLLRTGYEQYF. CDR3 DNA: TGTGCCAGCAGCTTACTTCGAACAGGGTACGAGCAGTACTTC. This chain uses TRBV7-6 with TRBJ2-7; a possible D gene is TRBD1 (6 bases). The CDR3 is 14 amino acids. Germline V gene lookup returns CDR1 SGHVS and CDR2 FNYEAQ. Trimming cost V 2 bases and J 4 bases, with 12 bases left between them.

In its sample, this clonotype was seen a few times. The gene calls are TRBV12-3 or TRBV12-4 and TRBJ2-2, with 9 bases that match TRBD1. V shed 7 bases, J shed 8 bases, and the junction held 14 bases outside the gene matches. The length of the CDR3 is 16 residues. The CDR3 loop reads CASTPNRGLASGELFF. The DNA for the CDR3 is TGTGCCAGCACCCCGAACAGGGGGCTAGCATCTGGGGAGCTGTTTTTT.

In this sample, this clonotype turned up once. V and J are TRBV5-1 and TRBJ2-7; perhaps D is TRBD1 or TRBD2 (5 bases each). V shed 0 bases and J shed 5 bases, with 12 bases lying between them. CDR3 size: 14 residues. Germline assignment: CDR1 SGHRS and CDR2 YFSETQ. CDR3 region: CASSLGGAVNEQYF. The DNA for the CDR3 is TGCGCCAGCAGCTTGGGAGGGGCGGTAAACGAGCAGTACTTC.

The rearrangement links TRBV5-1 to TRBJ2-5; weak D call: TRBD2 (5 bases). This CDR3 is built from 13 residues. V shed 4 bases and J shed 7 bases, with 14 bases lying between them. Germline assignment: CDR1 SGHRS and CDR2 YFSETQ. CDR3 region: CASSIDYPGTQYF. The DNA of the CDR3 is TGCGCCAGCAGCATAGACTACCCCGGGACCCAGTACTTC.

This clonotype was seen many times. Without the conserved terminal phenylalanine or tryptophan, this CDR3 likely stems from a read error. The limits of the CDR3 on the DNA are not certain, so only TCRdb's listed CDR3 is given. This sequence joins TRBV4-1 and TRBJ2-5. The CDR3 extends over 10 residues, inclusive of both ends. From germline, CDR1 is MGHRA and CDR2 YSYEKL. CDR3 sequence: CASSQDPNCN.

The DNA of the CDR3 is TGTGCCAGCAGCCGAATAGAGACAGGGTTGCACATTCAGTACTTC. It specifies CASSRIETGLHIQYF. This chain links TRBV6-5 with TRBJ2-4, with 7 nucleotides matching TRBD1. The ends lost 6 bases at V and 8 bases at J; junction bases unmatched: 13. The V gene's germline CDR1 is MNHEY and CDR2 SVGAGI. The CDR3 is 15 amino acids.

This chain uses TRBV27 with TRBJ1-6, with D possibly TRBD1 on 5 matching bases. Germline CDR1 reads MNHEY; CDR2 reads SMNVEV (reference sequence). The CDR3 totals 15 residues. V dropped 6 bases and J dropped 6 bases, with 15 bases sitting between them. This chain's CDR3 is CASSLRGISNSPLHF. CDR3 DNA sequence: TGTGCCAGCAGCCTAAGGGGAATTTCTAATTCACCCCTCCACTTT.

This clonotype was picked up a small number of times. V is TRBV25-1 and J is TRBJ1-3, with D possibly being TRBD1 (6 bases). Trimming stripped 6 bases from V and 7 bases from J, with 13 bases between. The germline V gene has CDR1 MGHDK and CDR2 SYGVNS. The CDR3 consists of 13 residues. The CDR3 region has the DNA TGTGCCAGCAGCCGGAGGGGGGCCAACACCATATATTTT. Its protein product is CASSRRGANTIYF.

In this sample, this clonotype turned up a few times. This CDR3 is CASSLDPGRTDTQYF. Here the CDR3 DNA reads TGTGCCAGCAGCTTAGATCCCGGCAGGACAGATACGCAGTATTTT. The chain joins TRBV11-2 to TRBJ2-3; D not resolved. The CDR3 has 15 amino acids. Trimming cost V 0 bases and J 3 bases, with 10 bases left between them. Germline V gives CDR1 SGHAT, CDR2 FQNNGV.

The CDR3 DNA is TGTGCCAGCAGCCAACAGACAGGAATAACTAACTATGGCTACACCTTC. Amino acid sequence: CASSQQTGITNYGYTF. The chain uses TRBV3-1 and TRBJ1-2; D perhaps matches TRBD1 (6 bases). The V and J ends lost 2 bases and 0 bases respectively, with 13 bases between them. The CDR3 is 16 residues long. Germline CDR1 and CDR2: LGHDT and YNNKEL (reference sequence).

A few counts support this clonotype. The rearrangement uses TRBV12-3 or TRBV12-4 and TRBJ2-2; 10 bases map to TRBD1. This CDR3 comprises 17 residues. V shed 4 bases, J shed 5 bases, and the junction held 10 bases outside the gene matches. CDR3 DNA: TGTGCCAGCAGTTGGGGGGGACAGGGGAAAAAGACCGGGGAGCTGTTTTTT. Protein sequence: CASSWGGQGKKTGELFF.

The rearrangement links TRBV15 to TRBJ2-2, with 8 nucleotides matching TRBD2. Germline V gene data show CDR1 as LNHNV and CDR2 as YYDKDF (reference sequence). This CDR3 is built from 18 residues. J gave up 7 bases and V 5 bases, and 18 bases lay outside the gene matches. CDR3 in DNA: TGTGCCACCAGCCCCCCCCTTGGACGGGAGGGCGGGGGCGGGGAGCTGTTTTTT. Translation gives CATSPPLGREGGGGELFF.

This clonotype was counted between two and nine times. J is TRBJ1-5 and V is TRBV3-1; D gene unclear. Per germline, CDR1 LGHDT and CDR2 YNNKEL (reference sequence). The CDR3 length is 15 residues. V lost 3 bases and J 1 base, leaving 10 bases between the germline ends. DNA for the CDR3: TGTGCCAGCAGCCAGGAGGGAGCGAGCAATCAGCCCCAGCATTTT. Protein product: CASSQEGASNQPQHF. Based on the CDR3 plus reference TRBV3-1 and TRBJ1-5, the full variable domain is DTAVSQTPKYLVTQMGNDKSIKCEQNLGHDTMYWYKQDSKKFLKIMFSYNNKELIINETVPNRFSPKSPDKAHLNLHINSLELGDSAVYFCASSQEGASNQPQHFGDGTRLSIL.

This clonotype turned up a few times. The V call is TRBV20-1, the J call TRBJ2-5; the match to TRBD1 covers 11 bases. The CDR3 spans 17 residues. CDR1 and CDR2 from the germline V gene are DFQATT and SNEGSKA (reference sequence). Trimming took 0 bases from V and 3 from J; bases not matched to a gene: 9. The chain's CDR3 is CSARDEGTGGRKETQYF. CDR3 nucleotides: TGCAGTGCTAGAGATGAGGGGACAGGGGGAAGAAAAGAGACCCAGTACTTC.

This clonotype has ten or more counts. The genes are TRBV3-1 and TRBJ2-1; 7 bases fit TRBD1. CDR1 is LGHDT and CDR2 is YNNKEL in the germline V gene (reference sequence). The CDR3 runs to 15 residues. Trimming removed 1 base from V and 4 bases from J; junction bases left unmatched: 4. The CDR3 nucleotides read TGTGCCAGCAGCCAAGGGACAGGTCCGTACAATGAGCAGTTCTTC. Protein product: CASSQGTGPYNEQFF.